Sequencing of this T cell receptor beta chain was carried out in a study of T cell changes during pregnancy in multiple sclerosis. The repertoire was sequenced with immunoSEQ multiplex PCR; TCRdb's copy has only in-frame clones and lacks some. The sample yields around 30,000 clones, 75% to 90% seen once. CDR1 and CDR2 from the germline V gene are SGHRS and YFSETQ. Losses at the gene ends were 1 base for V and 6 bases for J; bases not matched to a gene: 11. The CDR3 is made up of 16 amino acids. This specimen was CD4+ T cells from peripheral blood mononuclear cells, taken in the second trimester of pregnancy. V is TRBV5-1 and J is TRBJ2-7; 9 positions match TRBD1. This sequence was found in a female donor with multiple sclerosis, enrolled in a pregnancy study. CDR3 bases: TGCGCCAGCAGCTTGAAAATGGGACAGGGATCTCTCGAGCAGTACTTC. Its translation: CASSLKMGQGSLEQYF.